These 25 T cell receptor beta chains originate from one sample sequenced in a study of shared clonotypes between healthy human individuals. Here immunoSEQ multiplex PCR was the method, and the copy in TCRdb shows in-frame clones only, minus some. The repertoire has 2 million to 3 million clones, approximately 93% of them found once; the top ten carry more than 0.35%. Sample: naive CD4+ T cells from PBMCs. The subset was: CD45RA+ positively selected. These receptors were taken from a man aged 18 to 30 in good health. Some clones in this sample may be carry-over from other donors' samples.

The rearrangement joins TRBV2 to TRBJ2-3, with 7 positions matching TRBD1. The CDR3 length is 14 residues. Germline V gives CDR1 SNHLY, CDR2 FYNNEI. V lost 4 bases to trimming and J lost 3 bases; unmatched junction nucleotides: 4. The DNA for the CDR3 is TGTGCCAGCAGTGTAGGGACAGTGACAGATACGCAGTATTTT. Translation: CASSVGTVTDTQYF.

The chain is built from TRBV23-1 and TRBJ1-2; D unclear. TRBV23-1 falls under the ORF class, with uncertain function. Trimming stripped 4 bases from V and 8 bases from J, with 5 bases between. The CDR3 covers 10 residues. As DNA, the CDR3 is TGCGCCAGCAGTCCACCGGGCTACACCTTC. Translated: CASSPPGYTF.

The V and J genes are TRBV19 and TRBJ1-2; D possibly corresponds to TRBD1 (6 bases). CDR3 length: 11 residues. The V and J ends lost 10 bases and 8 bases respectively, with 14 bases between them. CDR1 is LNHDA and CDR2 is SQIVND in the germline V gene (reference sequence). CDR3 nucleotide sequence: TGTGCCACTCGACTACAGGGCGGCTACACCTTC. This encodes CATRLQGGYTF.

The chain is built from TRBV10-3 and TRBJ1-1, with D perhaps matching TRBD1 (6 bases). This CDR3 region has 17 residues. Germline lookup yields CDR1 ENHRY and CDR2 SYGVKD. V lost 2 bases and J 3 bases, leaving 19 bases between the germline ends. The CDR3 region is CAISEPVGVRGYTEAFF. In DNA, the CDR3 is TGTGCCATCAGTGAGCCAGTTGGGGTCAGGGGTTACACTGAAGCTTTCTTT.

The chain is built from TRBV7-2 and TRBJ2-1, with TRBD2 matching over 14 bases. The CDR3 contains 18 residues. CDR1 and CDR2 (germline): SGHTA, FQGNSA. V gave up 5 bases and J gave up 1 base; unmatched junction bases: 7. CDR3 in amino acids: CASSLMTSGRGSYNEQFF. The CDR3 DNA follows: TGTGCCAGCAGCCTCATGACTAGCGGGAGGGGATCCTACAATGAGCAGTTCTTC. Complete variable domain (other parts from reference TRBV7-2 and TRBJ2-1): GAGVSQSPSNKVTEKGKDVELRCDPISGHTALYWYRQSLGQGLEFLIYFQGNSAPDKSGLPSDRFSAERTGGSVSTLTIQRTQQEDSAVYLCASSLMTSGRGSYNEQFFGPGTRLTVL.

DNA of the CDR3: TGTGCCAGCGGTGATTTTCCGGGACAGGGGCTGGCGGAGACCCAGTACTTC. It yields the protein CASGDFPGQGLAETQYF. The chain employs TRBV7-2 and TRBJ2-5, with TRBD1 identical over 10 bases. This CDR3 has 17 amino acids. CDR1 and CDR2 from the germline V gene are SGHTA and FQGNSA. V lost 8 bases and J lost 5; bases outside the gene matches: 17.

V gene TRBV21-1 combines with J gene TRBJ1-3; no check of the table's D call, TRBD1, against the DNA was made. TRBV21-1 counts as a pseudogene. The CDR3 contains 21 residues. CDR3 in amino acids: CASLTKGGGTGSQFSGNTIYF. In DNA, the CDR3 is TGTGCCAGCCTCACAAAAGGGGGCGGGACAGGGTCCCAGTTCTCTGGAAACACCATATATTTT.

The chain couples TRBV27 to TRBJ2-3; 7 bases match TRBD2. Germline V CDR1 and CDR2: MNHEY, SMNVEV (reference sequence). The CDR3 extends over 18 amino acids. The V segment lost 5 bases and the J segment 5 bases; nucleotides outside the gene matches: 19. CDR3 residues: CASSPTPPTRDYLDTQYF. Written as DNA, the CDR3 is TGTGCCAGCAGTCCGACTCCCCCCACCCGGGACTATCTAGATACGCAGTATTTT.

The rearrangement links TRBV11-2 to TRBJ2-6; D not certain. V was clipped by 5 bases and J by 0 bases, with 8 bases between them. Germline V gives CDR1 SGHAT, CDR2 FQNNGV. The CDR3 loop spans 15 amino acids. DNA of the CDR3: TGTGCCAGCAGCCCGACCTACTCTGGGGCCAACGTCCTGACTTTC. Protein product: CASSPTYSGANVLTF.

The J gene is TRBJ2-3, the V gene TRBV2; 7 nucleotides align to TRBD2. Germline V gene lookup returns CDR1 SNHLY and CDR2 FYNNEI. The V segment lost 8 bases and the J segment 2 bases; nucleotides outside the gene matches: 13. This CDR3 is 16 amino acids long. The CDR3, as DNA: TGTGCCAGCGGGGGGGGTGTAACTCGACTCACAGATACGCAGTATTTT. Its translation is CASGGGVTRLTDTQYF.

V gene TRBV6-6 combines with J gene TRBJ2-7, with 7 nucleotides matching TRBD2. V was pared by 2 bases and J by 4 bases, with 2 bases of the junction left unmatched. Germline assignment: CDR1 MNHNY and CDR2 SVGAGI (reference sequence). CDR3 length: 13 amino acids. The CDR3 bases are TGTGCCAGCAGTTACGGACTAGAATACGAGCAGTACTTC. It translates to CASSYGLEYEQYF.

The chain uses TRBV28 and TRBJ1-5; D may be TRBD1 (6 bases). CDR1 and CDR2 (germline): MDHEN, SYDVKM. Deletions cut 5 bases from V and 5 bases from J, with 22 bases between. The CDR3 loop spans 17 amino acids. CDR3 residues: CASSAPIQGHRDQPQHF. CDR3 bases: TGTGCCAGCAGTGCCCCCATACAGGGCCATCGGGATCAGCCCCAGCATTTT.

The chain has TRBV13 and TRBJ2-5; either TRBD1 or TRBD2 may supply D (5 bases each). V was trimmed by 5 bases and J by 4 bases, leaving 14 bases between them. Germline CDR1 reads PRHDT; CDR2 reads FYEKMQ (reference sequence). The CDR3 extends over 14 amino acids. The CDR3 loop reads CASSPTGGLETQYF. The CDR3 DNA sequence: TGTGCCAGCAGCCCAACAGGAGGACTAGAGACCCAGTACTTC.

The chain joins TRBV6-4 to TRBJ2-7, with TRBD2 matching 11 bases. The germline CDR1 and CDR2 sequences are MRHNA and SNTAGT. The CDR3 extends over 16 amino acids. After removal of 9 bases from V and 5 bases from J, the junction contained 15 bases not matched to a gene. Written as DNA, the CDR3 is TGTGCCAGTAAAAAGACTAGCGGGAAAGTGAGCAACGAGCAGTACTTC. It yields the protein CASKKTSGKVSNEQYF.

Worth noting for this clone: Other DNA sequences in this sample translate to the same CDR3. This chain links TRBV14 with TRBJ2-3; D uncertain. Germline values: CDR1 SGHDN, CDR2 FVKESK. The ends were cut back, 1 base at V and 5 bases at J, with 7 bases in the middle. This CDR3 region has 13 residues. For the CDR3, the DNA is TGTGCCAGCAGCCAAGGGCGTCTAGATACGCAGTATTTT. Amino acid sequence: CASSQGRLDTQYF.

This rearrangement joins TRBV28 to TRBJ2-7, with 7 bases lining up with TRBD1. The length of the CDR3 is 12 residues. Germline values: CDR1 MDHEN, CDR2 SYDVKM. V shed 10 bases, J shed 0 bases, and the junction held 3 bases outside the gene matches. The CDR3 is CATGDSSYEQYF. The CDR3 nucleotides read TGTGCCACCGGGGACAGCTCCTACGAGCAGTACTTC.

The gene calls are TRBV5-1 and TRBJ2-7; no clear D. CDR1 is SGHRS and CDR2 is YFSETQ in the germline V gene. This CDR3 has 15 amino acids. The V end lost 0 bases, the J end lost 7 bases, and 17 bases lay between the germline ends. CDR3 residues: CASSLVPSPENEQYF. The CDR3 region has the DNA TGCGCCAGCAGCTTGGTTCCCAGCCCTGAAAATGAGCAGTACTTC.

The chain combines TRBV18 with TRBJ2-5; 9 bases agree with TRBD1. Germline CDR1 is KGHSH and CDR2 is LQKENI. The V and J ends lost 5 bases and 3 bases, in that order; junction bases with no gene match: 10. The CDR3 has 16 residues. CDR3 loop: CASSALEDRGKETQYF. The CDR3 nucleotides are TGTGCCAGCTCAGCTCTTGAGGACAGGGGAAAAGAGACCCAGTACTTC. The whole variable domain, remainder taken from reference TRBV18 and TRBJ2-5, is NAGVMQNPRHLVRRRGQEARLRCSPMKGHSHVYWYRQLPEEGLKFMVYLQKENIIDESGMPKERFSAEFPKEGPSILRIQQVVRGDSAAYFCASSALEDRGKETQYFGPGTRLLVL.

This rearrangement joins TRBV28 to TRBJ2-7; weak D call: TRBD2 (5 bases). The CDR3 has 16 amino acids. Trimming cost V 6 bases and J 0 bases, with 18 bases left between them. Germline V gene lookup returns CDR1 MDHEN and CDR2 SYDVKM. The CDR3 reads CASRIARPTSSYEQYF. In DNA, the CDR3 is TGTGCCAGCAGGATCGCCAGGCCCACTAGCTCCTACGAGCAGTACTTC.

This chain links TRBV18 with TRBJ2-5; no clear D gene. The germline CDR1 and CDR2 sequences are KGHSH and LQKENI. V was clipped by 3 bases and J by 0 bases, with 8 bases between them. The CDR3 has 14 amino acids. The CDR3 sequence is CASSPPGNQETQYF. The CDR3 DNA is TGTGCCAGCTCACCCCCGGGCAACCAAGAGACCCAGTACTTC.

The chain joins TRBV6-5 to TRBJ1-1; a weak D match, TRBD1 (6 bases). V was pared by 4 bases and J by 7 bases, with 13 bases between. This CDR3 contains 13 residues. Per germline, CDR1 MNHEY and CDR2 SVGAGI. CDR3 bases: TGTGCCAGCAGTTGGCGACGGGGGCTTGAAGCTTTCTTT. Its protein product is CASSWRRGLEAFF.

The chain recombines TRBV2 with TRBJ1-1; 7 positions agree with TRBD1. Germline lookup yields CDR1 SNHLY and CDR2 FYNNEI. The CDR3 length is 13 residues. V was pared by 6 bases and J by 9 bases, with 10 bases of the junction left unmatched. The CDR3 reads CASSEQGLSKAFF. The CDR3 region has the DNA TGTGCCAGCAGCGAACAGGGGCTCTCCAAAGCTTTCTTT.

Only one count was recorded for this clone. Within the sample, other DNA sequences also encode this same CDR3. The chain couples TRBV7-3 to TRBJ2-1; D is unclear. V lost 5 bases and J 0 bases, leaving 5 bases between the germline ends. From germline, CDR1 is SGHTA and CDR2 FQGTGA. This CDR3 region has 13 residues. CDR3: CASSPSSYNEQFF. The CDR3 DNA follows: TGTGCCAGCAGCCCTTCCTCCTACAATGAGCAGTTCTTC.

This sequence joins TRBV11-2 and TRBJ2-6; tentatively, D is TRBD1 (5 bases). This CDR3 contains 17 residues. Trimming cost V 5 bases and J 3 bases, with 17 bases left between them. Germline CDR1 is SGHAT and CDR2 is FQNNGV. For the CDR3, the DNA is TGTGCCAGCAGCCTGCAAGTAGGGGATCGTGGGGCCAACGTCCTGACTTTC. Protein product: CASSLQVGDRGANVLTF.

This chain links TRBV6-5 with TRBJ2-3, with 7 bases identical to TRBD2. The V gene end was trimmed by 6 bases and the J gene end by 7 bases; junction bases not matched to a gene: 4. From germline, CDR1 is MNHEY and CDR2 SVGAGI. This CDR3 has 12 residues. The CDR3, as DNA: TGTGCCAGCAGCCGGGGGGATAATACGCAGTATTTT. Encoded protein: CASSRGDNTQYF.